The 26 T cell receptor beta chains below were found in one sample sequenced in a study of ipilimumab plus nivolumab after autologous stem cell transplantation. The protocol was immunoSEQ multiplex PCR, while the TCRdb copy is restricted to in-frame clones and leaves out a portion. The table lists tens of thousands of clones, 83% of them singletons. The starting material was PBMCs, obtained in a trial of ipilimumab plus nivolumab as post-transplant consolidation. All receptors derive from a male donor with diffuse large B-cell lymphoma.

This chain links TRBV30 with TRBJ2-3; 7 bases are a match to TRBD1. This CDR3 is 13 amino acids long. J lost 4 bases, V lost 0 bases, and 1 base had no gene match. The germline gives CDR1 GTSNPN, CDR2 SVGIG (reference sequence). CDR3 coding DNA: TGTGCCTGGAGTGTGCAGGGGGCAGATACGCAGTATTTT. It codes for CAWSVQGADTQYF.

This chain connects TRBV12-5 to TRBJ2-7, with 9 bases fitting TRBD2. The CDR3 runs to 13 residues. Germline trimming cut 8 bases from V and 5 bases from J; bases unmatched to any gene: 7. Looked up from germline, CDR1 is LGHNT and CDR2 is FRNRAP. The CDR3 DNA follows: TGTGCTAGTACGGCGGGGGGGCAGGACGAGCAGTACTTC. It yields the protein CASTAGGQDEQYF.

The chain has TRBV5-6 and TRBJ1-1, with D maybe TRBD1 (5 bases). Germline assignment: CDR1 SGHDT and CDR2 YYEEEE. Trimming took off 4 bases at V and 3 bases at J, with 19 bases between the two ends. This CDR3 contains 16 residues. CDR3 coding DNA: TGTGCCAGCAGCGACCCTAAGGGGAAAGAGGACACTGAAGCTTTCTTT. This sequence encodes CASSDPKGKEDTEAFF.

The chain has TRBV11-1 and TRBJ1-2; no definite D call. The CDR3 extends over 11 amino acids. Trimming left V 5 bases short and J 5 bases short, with 6 bases between. Germline CDR1 is SGHAT and CDR2 is FQDESV (reference sequence). The CDR3 DNA reads TGTGCCAGCAGCCCGAGGTATGGCTACACCTTC. This gives the protein CASSPRYGYTF.

The chain joins TRBV7-8 to TRBJ1-5; D is unclear. The CDR3 totals 15 residues. Between the trimmed V and J ends, which lost 0 bases and 7 bases, there was a span of 13 bases. Germline CDR1 reads SGHVS; CDR2 reads FQNEAQ. CDR3 in amino acids: CASSLAVDPHQPQHF. CDR3 nucleotide sequence: TGTGCCAGCAGCTTAGCGGTGGACCCCCACCAGCCCCAGCATTTT.

In this sample, this clone turned up a few times. The V gene is TRBV9, the J gene TRBJ2-2; D perhaps matches TRBD1 (5 bases). Germline loops: CDR1 SGDLS, CDR2 YYNGEE. The length of the CDR3 is 16 residues. V lost 3 bases to trimming and J lost 4 bases, with 16 bases between them. The CDR3 spells CASSGMSGLVTGELFF. The CDR3 DNA is TGTGCCAGCAGCGGAATGTCAGGGCTTGTCACCGGGGAGCTGTTTTTT.

The sample holds a few counts of this clone. The chain links TRBV18 to TRBJ1-1; no clear D gene. Germline V gene lookup returns CDR1 KGHSH and CDR2 LQKENI. V was pared by 0 bases and J by 1 base, with 9 bases between. The CDR3 has 15 residues. The CDR3 region has the DNA TGTGCCAGCTCACCACCGAGGACGGCGAACACTGAAGCTTTCTTT. Its protein is CASSPPRTANTEAFF.

This chain joins TRBV5-8 and TRBJ1-1; D ambiguous. CDR1 is SGHTS, CDR2 YDEGEE, per germline. V was trimmed by 5 bases and J by 10 bases, leaving 9 bases between them. This CDR3 region has 10 residues. CDR3: CASSLSVAFF. The CDR3 nucleotides read TGTGCCAGCAGTCTCTCCGTAGCTTTCTTT.

This chain links TRBV7-8 with TRBJ1-1; D not resolved. The CDR3 totals 13 residues. The germline V gene has CDR1 SGHVS and CDR2 FQNEAQ. V lost 0 bases and J 4 bases, leaving 6 bases between the germline ends. The CDR3 protein is CASSLARLTEAFF. CDR3 bases: TGTGCCAGCAGCTTAGCGCGTCTCACTGAAGCTTTCTTT.

This clone was recorded only once. Other nucleotide sequences in the sample specify the same CDR3. The chain uses TRBV9 and TRBJ1-1; possible D gene TRBD1, 5 bases. Germline V gene sequence: CDR1 SGDLS, CDR2 YYNGEE. The CDR3 loop spans 16 amino acids. The ends were cut back, 3 bases at V and 8 bases at J, with 23 bases in the middle. The CDR3 DNA follows: TGTGCCAGCAGCGACCCCCCAGGCAGGCAGGGAGGAGAAGCTTTCTTT. Its protein product is CASSDPPGRQGGEAFF.

The chain joins TRBV19 to TRBJ2-1; D gene ambiguous. The CDR3 contains 14 residues. V lost 5 bases to trimming and J lost 10 bases, with 18 bases between them. Germline V CDR1 and CDR2: LNHDA, SQIVND (reference sequence). The CDR3 DNA reads TGTGCCAGTAGTGTCCCCGGGCTCCCAGAGGAGCAGTTCTTC. Its translation: CASSVPGLPEEQFF.

The chain joins TRBV2 to TRBJ1-1; D perhaps matches TRBD1 (6 bases). Between the trimmed V and J ends, which lost 7 bases and 4 bases, there was a span of 19 bases. There are 15 residues in the CDR3. Germline CDR1 reads SNHLY; CDR2 reads FYNNEI. The DNA for the CDR3 is TGTGCCAGCAACCCCATCCTCACAGGGATCACTGAAGCTTTCTTT. It is translated as CASNPILTGITEAFF. The complete variable domain, with remaining parts taken from reference TRBV2 and TRBJ1-1, reads EPEVTQTPSHQVTQMGQEVILRCVPISNHLYFYWYRQILGQKVEFLVSFYNNEISEKSEIFDDQFSVERPDGSNFTLKIRSTKLEDSAMYFCASNPILTGITEAFFGQGTRLTVV.

The chain combines TRBV6-5 with TRBJ1-2; TRBD1 agrees at 10 bases. The length of the CDR3 is 14 residues. V was clipped by 5 bases and J by 5 bases; unmatched bases: 5. Germline V gives CDR1 MNHEY, CDR2 SVGAGI. Written as DNA, the CDR3 is TGTGCCAGCAGTCCAACGGGACAGGGGTATGGCTACACCTTC. Translating gives CASSPTGQGYGYTF.

J is TRBJ1-5 and V is TRBV27; D is ambiguous. Germline lookup yields CDR1 MNHEY and CDR2 SMNVEV (reference sequence). CDR3 length: 16 amino acids. Trimming pared 1 base from V and 0 bases from J, leaving 10 bases between. In DNA, the CDR3 is TGTGCCAGCAGTTTATACGGCCAGTATAGCAATCAGCCCCAGCATTTT. The encoded protein is CASSLYGQYSNQPQHF.

The chain links TRBV6-1 to TRBJ2-7; D remains unclear. The V and J ends lost 0 bases and 5 bases respectively, with 14 bases between them. The length of the CDR3 is 15 residues. Germline V gives CDR1 MNHNS, CDR2 SASEGT. The CDR3 nucleotides are TGTGCCAGCAGTGAAGCGCGTTCTGGAAGTGACGAGCAGTACTTC. It yields the protein CASSEARSGSDEQYF.

The rearrangement links TRBV13 to TRBJ2-1, with D possibly matching TRBD1 (5 bases). This CDR3 comprises 13 residues. Germline lookup yields CDR1 PRHDT and CDR2 FYEKMQ (reference sequence). The V and J ends lost 4 bases and 7 bases respectively, with 11 bases between them. CDR3 sequence reads: CASSWRTGNEQFF. The CDR3, as DNA: TGTGCCAGCAGCTGGAGAACAGGTAATGAGCAGTTCTTC.

The chain links TRBV7-9 to TRBJ1-1; D call uncertain. Germline lookup yields CDR1 SEHNR and CDR2 FQNEAQ (reference sequence). The CDR3 loop spans 14 amino acids. V lost 8 bases, J lost 1 base, and 14 bases lay in between. Written as DNA, the CDR3 is TGTGCCAGCTCCAAAGGATTTCGGAACACTGAAGCTTTCTTT. It is translated as CASSKGFRNTEAFF.

This clone was counted only a few times. The rearrangement links TRBV5-1 to TRBJ1-4, with D unclear. Germline CDR1 reads SGHRS; CDR2 reads YFSETQ. The CDR3 has 15 residues. V was pared by 4 bases and J by 1 base, with 11 bases between. DNA of the CDR3: TGCGCCAGCAGCCCTGGACGGGGAACTAATGAAAAACTGTTTTTT. Translating gives CASSPGRGTNEKLFF.

This clone occurred once. The rearrangement links TRBV5-1 to TRBJ2-2, with 8 bases lining up with TRBD1. The CDR3 runs 16 residues. The germline V gene encodes CDR1 SGHRS and CDR2 YFSETQ. V lost 5 bases, J lost 1 base, and 7 bases stayed unmatched. The CDR3: CASRQAGTGNTGELFF. The CDR3, as DNA: TGCGCCAGCAGACAAGCCGGGACAGGGAACACCGGGGAGCTGTTTTTT.

The rearrangement uses TRBV2 and TRBJ1-3, with 7 positions matching TRBD1. There are 14 residues in the CDR3. The J segment lost 2 bases and the V segment lost 7 bases, leaving 5 bases of the junction unmatched. Germline-derived CDR1 and CDR2 are SNHLY and FYNNEI. CDR3 bases: TGTGCCAGCATGCAGGGGACAGCTGGAAACACCATATATTTT. It codes for CASMQGTAGNTIYF.

The chain has TRBV18 and TRBJ2-5; 10 positions match TRBD1. This CDR3 has 15 residues. The V gene end was trimmed by 2 bases and the J gene end by 4 bases; junction bases not matched to a gene: 4. Germline V lookup: CDR1 KGHSH, CDR2 LQKENI. CDR3 coding DNA: TGTGCCAGCTCACCAGGGACAGGGGTATCAGAGACCCAGTACTTC. Encoded protein: CASSPGTGVSETQYF.

The V call is TRBV19, the J call TRBJ2-5; D is possibly TRBD1 (5 bases). With the DNA end fitting TRBJ2-7 better, the J assignment may be wrong. CDR3 length equals 14 residues. The germline V gene encodes CDR1 LNHDA and CDR2 SQIVND (reference sequence). The chain's CDR3 is CASSMGPSSYEQYF. The CDR3 DNA reads TGTGCCAGTAGTATGGGGCCGAGCTCCTACGAGCAGTACTTC.

The chain has TRBV29-1 and TRBJ2-3; a possible D gene is TRBD2 (6 bases). V was shortened by 4 bases and J by 2 bases, with 13 bases between the two germline ends. CDR3 length: 14 residues. Germline-derived CDR1 and CDR2 are SQVTM and ANQGSEA. CDR3 nucleotides: TGCAGCGTTGCTGGGTCTAGCGACACAGATACGCAGTATTTT. Protein product: CSVAGSSDTDTQYF.

The V gene is TRBV10-2, the J gene TRBJ2-7; 8 nucleotides align to TRBD1. The CDR3 is 14 residues long. Germline V gives CDR1 WSHSY, CDR2 SAAADI. Trimming removed 6 bases from V and 1 base from J; junction bases left unmatched: 5. For the CDR3, the DNA is TGCGCCAGCAGACTCGGGACAGGATCCTACGAGCAGTACTTC. Translated: CASRLGTGSYEQYF.

The J gene is TRBJ2-5, the V gene TRBV27; 9 bases are shared with TRBD1. The ends lost 6 bases at V and 5 bases at J; junction bases unmatched: 10. The CDR3 is 15 amino acids. Germline assignment: CDR1 MNHEY and CDR2 SMNVEV (reference sequence). In DNA, the CDR3 is TGTGCCAGCAGCGATCCCGGGACAGGGATCGAGACCCAGTACTTC. Its translation is CASSDPGTGIETQYF.

This clone showed up just once. The DNA for the CDR3 is TGTGCCAGCAGTTACTCGAAAGTCTCAGAGACCCAGTACTTC. Protein sequence: CASSYSKVSETQYF. The gene calls are TRBV6-5 and TRBJ2-5; D gene unclear. The V gene's germline CDR1 is MNHEY and CDR2 SVGAGI. The V and J ends lost 0 bases and 4 bases respectively, with 9 bases between them. The CDR3 is 14 amino acids.